Sequencing of this T cell receptor beta chain was carried out in a study of beta chain features in type 1 diabetes. A remark on this clone: Its specificity is unknown.

Looked up from germline, CDR1 is MNHEY and CDR2 is SVGAGI. The CDR3 runs 16 residues. V gave up 4 bases and J gave up 1 base; unmatched junction bases: 3. Regarding the study as a whole: Any HLA type influence on TCRB rearrangement was left unresolved here. Moderately but significantly shorter TCRB CDR3s were found in Type 1 diabetes patients in all four CD4+ subsets. Compared with healthy donors, patients appeared to share more similar naive, central memory and regulatory TCRB repertoires.

The whole isolated RNA underwent reverse transcription, so sequencing captured expressed TCRB transcripts. Naive, central memory and regulatory T cell samples averaged roughly 3.7 million reads. Clones were sequenced by immunoSEQ multiplex PCR, and TCRdb holds only the in-frame ones, with some missing. The repertoire holds around 150,000 clones, with approximately 9% as singletons. The chain uses TRBV6-5 and TRBJ2-3; TRBD2 matches 12 bases. The receptor was derived from a woman between 18 and 29 years old with type 1 diabetes. The sequencing input was central memory CD4+ T cells from blood. Here the CDR3 reads CASSSGLAGRTDTQYF. The CDR3 coding sequence is TGTGCCAGCAGTTCGGGACTAGCGGGCCGCACAGATACGCAGTATTTT.